A single T cell receptor (beta chain) is shown here with its context. Its cognate antigen is unknown. The V and J ends lost 4 bases and 2 bases respectively, with 10 bases between them. CDR3 length: 14 amino acids. Germline lookup yields CDR1 SNHLY and CDR2 FYNNEI. The data derive from a study of T cell clones after liver transplantation. Study outcomes and limitations: Conclusions were preliminary, with small, heterogeneous patient groups.

The assay was immunoSEQ multiplex PCR, and TCRdb's table has in-frame clones only and misses some. The data show about 99,000 clones, about 80% seen once. The J gene is TRBJ2-3, the V gene TRBV2; D unclear. This receptor was identified in a human patient who received a liver transplant. Some T cells may have come from the graft donor. Sequencing was performed on CD4+ T cells from blood, taken around 50 months after liver transplant. Here the CDR3 DNA reads TGTGCCAGCAGTGTTAGGCAGGCCACAGATACGCAGTATTTT. As protein: CASSVRQATDTQYF.